These T cell receptor beta chains were read from a single sample in a study of cytomegalovirus exposure and HLA in healthy donors. Profiling relied on immunoSEQ multiplex PCR, and the TCRdb table lists in-frame clones only, not all of them. The sample has about 110,000 clones; roughly 80% are singletons. The sequencing sample was made of PBMCs. These receptors were collected from a man aged 25-45 years in good health and CMV-seropositive. The CDR3 runs from the conserved cysteine through the conserved F or W. D genes are given only for firm matches. Where a row states a size, it is once, few, many or the class of an expanded clone; other rows omit it.

TRBD2	NA	TRBV15	TRBJ2-7	CATSRDRGVSYEQYF	TGTGCCACCAGCAGAGATCGGGGGGTCTCCTACGAGCAGTACTTC
TRBD1	NA	TRBV27	TRBJ1-2	CASSSLGTGDYGYTF	TGTGCCAGCAGTTCCTTAGGGACAGGAGACTATGGCTACACCTTC
TRBD1	NA	TRBV2	TRBJ1-5	CASSAWTGAVSQHF	TGTGCCAGCAGTGCCTGGACAGGGGCTGTGTCCCAGCATTTT
NA	NA	TRBV18	TRBJ2-1	CASSPGRTYNEQFF	TGTGCCAGCTCACCGGGGAGAACCTACAATGAGCAGTTCTTC
TRBD1	NA	TRBV6-1	TRBJ1-1	CASSARQGLNTEAFF	TGTGCCAGCAGTGCTAGACAGGGTTTGAACACTGAAGCTTTCTTT
NA	NA	TRBV13	TRBJ2-2	CANTNSGTGELFF	TGTGCCAACACAAACTCGGGCACCGGGGAGCTGTTTTTT
NA	few	TRBV27	TRBJ2-3	CASSLIWEEGTQYF	TGTGCCAGCAGTTTAATCTGGGAGGAAGGTACGCAGTATTTT
TRBD2	NA	TRBV5-1	TRBJ2-1	CASSSLAGDNEQFF	TGCGCCAGCAGTAGTCTAGCGGGGGACAATGAGCAGTTCTTC
NA	NA	TRBV5-1	TRBJ2-6	CASSGGQISGANVLTF	TGCGCCAGCAGCGGCGGACAGATCTCTGGGGCCAACGTCCTGACTTTC
NA	once	TRBV21-1	TRBJ1-4	CASSKGCQVPHEKLFF	TGTGCCAGCAGCAAAGGGTGTCAGGTACCCCATGAAAAACTGTTTTTT
NA	once	TRBV7-9	TRBJ2-3	CASSLWGGATDTQYF	TGTGCCAGCAGCTTATGGGGGGGGGCCACAGATACGCAGTATTTT
TRBD2	NA	TRBV5-4	TRBJ2-2	CASSLVPSGNTGELFF	TGTGCCAGCAGCTTGGTCCCTAGCGGGAACACCGGGGAGCTGTTTTTT
TRBD2	NA	TRBV25-1	TRBJ2-3	CASSPGTSGALSADTQYF	TGTGCCAGCAGCCCCGGGACTAGCGGGGCCCTTAGCGCAGATACGCAGTATTTT
NA	NA	TRBV5-1	TRBJ2-1	CASSLVDPPGNEQFF	TGCGCCAGCAGCTTGGTGGACCCGCCGGGGAATGAGCAGTTCTTC
TRBD1	once	TRBV5-4	TRBJ2-1	CASRSLTGGQLYNEQFF	TGTGCCAGCAGATCACTGACAGGGGGTCAACTTTACAATGAGCAGTTCTTC
NA	NA	TRBV4-2	TRBJ2-7	CASSQDRQGGGGYEQYF	TGTGCCAGCAGCCAAGATCGGCAGGGAGGGGGGGGATACGAGCAGTACTTC
NA	NA	TRBV15	TRBJ2-7	CATSWGPEFEQYF	TGTGCCACCAGCTGGGGGCCCGAGTTCGAGCAGTACTTC
NA	NA	TRBV15	TRBJ1-3	CATSQEGRYRNTIYF	TGTGCCACCAGCCAAGAGGGGAGGTATCGGAACACCATATATTTT
NA	NA	TRBV7-2	TRBJ1-4	CASSFPNDSLYATNEKLFF	TGTGCCAGCAGCTTCCCTAACGACTCATTATATGCAACTAATGAAAAACTGTTTTTT
NA	NA	TRBV7-9	TRBJ1-3	CASSSPGVAGNTIYF	TGTGCCAGCAGTTCGCCGGGGGTTGCTGGAAACACCATATATTTT
NA	NA	TRBV6-1	TRBJ2-7	CASRDTTYEQYF	TGTGCCAGCAGGGACACCACCTACGAGCAGTACTTC
TRBD1	NA	TRBV18	TRBJ1-6	CASSPQTPGQGSRPLHF	TGTGCCAGCTCACCCCAGACTCCGGGACAGGGATCGCGGCCCCTCCACTTT
NA	NA	TRBV6-6	TRBJ1-3	CASSRSGSGNTIYF	TGTGCCAGCAGCCGTTCGGGCTCTGGAAACACCATATATTTT
TRBD1	NA	TRBV7-8	TRBJ1-1	CASSVTGAYTEAFF	TGTGCCAGCAGCGTGACAGGGGCTTACACTGAAGCTTTCTTT
NA	once	TRBV27	TRBJ1-2	CASRPVGHLYGYTF	TGTGCCAGCAGACCAGTGGGACACCTCTATGGCTACACCTTC
NA	NA	TRBV29-1	TRBJ1-1	CSVATGHSEAFF	TGCAGCGTTGCGACAGGACACTCTGAAGCTTTCTTT
TRBD1	NA	TRBV5-6	TRBJ1-1	CASSRDWTGNAFF	TGTGCCAGCAGCCGGGATTGGACAGGTAATGCTTTCTTT
TRBD2	NA	TRBV7-2	TRBJ2-1	CASSLEVAGGPGNEQFF	TGTGCCAGCAGCTTAGAGGTAGCGGGGGGGCCAGGCAATGAGCAGTTCTTC
TRBD1	NA	TRBV30	TRBJ1-1	CAWSGQGATEAFF	TGTGCCTGGAGTGGGCAGGGGGCCACTGAAGCTTTCTTT
TRBD1	NA	TRBV7-2	TRBJ1-1	CASVRTGTGSSTEAFF	TGTGCCAGCGTCAGAACCGGGACAGGGTCGAGCACTGAAGCTTTCTTT
TRBD2	NA	TRBV6-1	TRBJ2-7	CASSESLASGSYEQYF	TGTGCCAGCAGTGAATCATTGGCTAGCGGCTCCTACGAGCAGTACTTC
NA	NA	TRBV6-5	TRBJ2-6	CASTVSGANVLTF	TGTGCCAGCACTGTCTCTGGGGCCAACGTCCTGACTTTC
TRBD1	few	TRBV13	TRBJ2-5	CASSMQTGYGAETQYF	TGTGCCAGCAGCATGCAGACAGGGTACGGTGCGGAGACCCAGTACTTC
TRBD2	NA	TRBV5-1	TRBJ2-1	CASSPGGGHEQFF	TGCGCCAGCAGCCCGGGGGGGGGCCATGAGCAGTTCTTC
NA	NA	TRBV7-2	TRBJ2-1	CASSPSRDNEQFF	TGTGCCAGCAGTCCGAGCAGGGACAATGAGCAGTTCTTC
NA	few	TRBV2	TRBJ1-2	CASAVAGGWGDGYTF	TGTGCCAGCGCTGTCGCGGGGGGGTGGGGAGATGGCTACACCTTC
TRBD2	NA	TRBV10-3	TRBJ2-1	CAIRSGNNDNEQFF	TGTGCCATCAGGAGCGGGAATAACGACAATGAGCAGTTCTTC
TRBD2	NA	TRBV2	TRBJ2-3	CASSEALRASGTLTQYF	TGTGCCAGCAGTGAAGCGCTGCGGGCTAGCGGAACCTTAACGCAGTATTTT
TRBD2	NA	TRBV5-4	TRBJ2-3	CASSYRTSSTDTQYF	TGTGCCAGCAGCTACCGGACTAGCAGCACAGATACGCAGTATTTT
NA	NA	TRBV15	TRBJ1-5	CATSSLQGDQPQHF	TGTGCCACCAGCAGTTTACAAGGGGATCAGCCCCAGCATTTT
NA	few	TRBV5-1	TRBJ1-3	CASSLGAASGNTIYF	TGCGCCAGCAGCTTGGGGGCTGCTTCTGGAAACACCATATATTTT
TRBD1	NA	TRBV9	TRBJ2-5	CASSPSTRVGGVETQYF	TGTGCCAGCAGCCCATCGACTCGGGTAGGGGGCGTGGAGACCCAGTACTTC
TRBD1	NA	TRBV5-4	TRBJ1-2	CASSSKFRTGEGYTF	TGTGCCAGCAGCTCAAAATTCCGGACAGGGGAGGGCTACACCTTC
NA	few	TRBV5-1	TRBJ1-3	CASSLDFSGNTIYF	TGCGCCAGCAGCCTTGACTTCTCTGGAAACACCATATATTTT
TRBD1	NA	TRBV6-6	TRBJ1-1	CASSLGQGGSIGAFF	TGTGCCAGCAGTCTAGGACAGGGTGGGTCCATAGGGGCTTTCTTT
TRBD2	NA	TRBV25-1	TRBJ2-5	CASSGSSGGALETQYF	TGTGCCAGCAGTGGGAGTAGCGGGGGGGCCTTAGAGACCCAGTACTTC
NA	NA	TRBV7-9	TRBJ1-4	CSSSSRAVATNEKLFF	TGTTCCAGCAGCTCCCGTGCAGTTGCAACTAATGAAAAACTGTTTTTT
NA	NA	TRBV29-1	TRBJ1-2	CSAAGGRSNYGYTF	TGCAGCGCCGCTGGCGGTCGATCAAACTATGGCTACACCTTC